Listed here are 27 T cell receptor beta chains from one sample, sequenced in a study of cytomegalovirus exposure and HLA in healthy donors. Data came from immunoSEQ multiplex PCR; TCRdb stores just in-frame clones and leaves some out. Altogether 90,000 to 150,000 clones are present, about 88% being singletons, with the ten largest covering 4.4%. The sequencing sample was made of PBMCs. Receptors originate from a young man in good health and CMV-seropositive.

The rearrangement links TRBV27 to TRBJ1-4; no clear D. Germline V CDR1 and CDR2: MNHEY, SMNVEV (reference sequence). The CDR3 totals 12 residues. V was clipped by 5 bases and J by 4 bases, with 5 bases between them. CDR3 in amino acids: CASSRLNEKLFF. The CDR3 DNA reads as TGTGCCAGCAGTCGACTTAATGAAAAACTGTTTTTT.

CDR3 nucleotides: TGTGCCAGCAGAGGGGGCCAGTTCAATCAGCCCCAGCATTTT. Protein sequence: CASRGGQFNQPQHF. V usage is TRBV28 and J usage is TRBJ1-5; 7 nucleotides match TRBD1. The CDR3 length is 14 residues. After removal of 6 bases from V and 3 bases from J, the junction contained 5 bases not matched to a gene. The germline V gene has CDR1 MDHEN and CDR2 SYDVKM. Based on the CDR3 plus reference TRBV28 and TRBJ1-5, the full variable domain is DVKVTQSSRYLVKRTGEKVFLECVQDMDHENMFWYRQDPGLGLRLIYFSYDVKMKEKGDIPEGYSVSREKKERFSLILESASTNQTSMYLCASRGGQFNQPQHFGDGTRLSIL.

The gene calls are TRBV29-1 and TRBJ2-5, with TRBD2 matching 7 bases. V lost 5 bases to trimming and J lost 5 bases; unmatched junction nucleotides: 8. Germline loops: CDR1 SQVTM, CDR2 ANQGSEA. The CDR3 consists of 13 residues. CDR3 sequence: CSVLDLGGETQYF. The CDR3 DNA sequence: TGCAGCGTTTTGGACCTCGGGGGGGAGACCCAGTACTTC. Filled out from reference TRBV29-1 and TRBJ2-5, the complete variable domain reads SAVISQKPSRDICQRGTSLTIQCQVDSQVTMMFWYRQQPGQSLTLIATANQGSEATYESGFVIDKFPISRPNLTFSTLTVSNMSPEDSSIYLCSVLDLGGETQYFGPGTRLLVL.

This clone occurred once. Different DNA sequences within this sample yield the same CDR3. The chain employs TRBV9 and TRBJ1-2, with 9 bases aligning to TRBD1. This CDR3 spans 15 amino acids. Germline V lookup: CDR1 SGDLS, CDR2 YYNGEE. V shed 0 bases and J 5 bases; nucleotides not matched to a gene: 5. The CDR3 protein is CASSVGVGQGYGYTF. CDR3 coding DNA: TGTGCCAGCAGCGTAGGAGTTGGACAGGGGTATGGCTACACCTTC.

This clone was seen a single time. The chain joins TRBV12-5 to TRBJ1-2; no definite D call. V was cut by 5 bases and J by 4 bases, with 5 bases left in between. Germline values: CDR1 LGHNT, CDR2 FRNRAP. The CDR3 runs to 11 residues. CDR3 coding DNA: TGTGCTAGTGGTGTCGGCTATGGCTACACCTTC. It encodes CASGVGYGYTF.

The chain has TRBV10-3 and TRBJ2-1; TRBD2 might be the D (7 bases). V was shortened by 2 bases and J by 6 bases, with 17 bases between the two germline ends. The germline V gene has CDR1 ENHRY and CDR2 SYGVKD. This CDR3 is built from 16 residues. Written as DNA, the CDR3 is TGTGCCATCAGTGAGAGGGCGGGGGCCCAGGGCAATGAGCAGTTCTTC. It codes for CAISERAGAQGNEQFF.

V usage is TRBV5-5 and J usage is TRBJ1-1, with D possibly TRBD1 on 5 matching bases. Germline values: CDR1 SGHKS, CDR2 YYEKEE (reference sequence). The CDR3 length is 15 residues. V was pared by 4 bases and J by 0 bases, with 13 bases between. This CDR3 reads CASSGGLIMNTEAFF. For the CDR3, the DNA is TGTGCCAGCAGCGGGGGACTGATCATGAACACTGAAGCTTTCTTT.

CDR3 region: CASSLDSNTEAFF. CDR3 nucleotides: TGTGCCAGCAGCTTAGATAGCAACACTGAAGCTTTCTTT. J is TRBJ1-1 and V is TRBV7-9; D gene unclear. V lost 1 base, J lost 2 bases, and 5 bases lay in between. The CDR3 sequence is 13 residues long. CDR1 SEHNR and CDR2 FQNEAQ come from the germline V gene (reference sequence).

This chain connects TRBV5-6 to TRBJ2-2; D remains unclear. V lost 0 bases, J lost 0 bases, and 6 bases lay in between. The length of the CDR3 is 15 residues. Germline V gene data show CDR1 as SGHDT and CDR2 as YYEEEE. The CDR3 DNA follows: TGTGCCAGCAGCTTGGGAGTTTCGAACACCGGGGAGCTGTTTTTT. It is translated as CASSLGVSNTGELFF.

This clone was observed a few times. The chain has TRBV7-8 and TRBJ1-5, with 9 bases aligning to TRBD1. Germline lookup yields CDR1 SGHVS and CDR2 FQNEAQ. J was trimmed by 5 bases and V by 4 bases; bases with no gene match: 0. This CDR3 has 13 residues. In nucleotides, the CDR3 is TGTGCCAGCAGCTGGACAGGGGATCAGCCCCAGCATTTT. It codes for CASSWTGDQPQHF.

This clone was counted a single time. The rearrangement uses TRBV14 and TRBJ1-5; D is uncertain. Trimming removed 3 bases at V and 6 bases at J, with 15 bases between. The CDR3 has 15 amino acids. From germline, CDR1 is SGHDN and CDR2 FVKESK. CDR3: CASSHGVPVGQPQHF. The DNA for the CDR3 is TGTGCCAGCAGCCACGGGGTCCCGGTAGGTCAGCCCCAGCATTTT.

Only a few counts were recorded for this clone. CDR3 in DNA: TGTGCCAGTAGTATAATAGGAGGGACAGGGGGAACTCCTCAGCCCCAGCATTTT. Its protein is CASSIIGGTGGTPQPQHF. The rearrangement joins TRBV19 to TRBJ1-5; 11 positions match TRBD1. The CDR3 extends over 18 amino acids. Germline-derived CDR1 and CDR2 are LNHDA and SQIVND (reference sequence). Trimming cost V 2 bases and J 6 bases; bases outside gene matches: 12.

The rearrangement uses TRBV27 and TRBJ2-1; no clear D gene. CDR1 is MNHEY, CDR2 SMNVEV, per germline (reference sequence). V lost 1 base and J 5 bases, leaving 6 bases between the germline ends. The CDR3 loop spans 13 amino acids. DNA of the CDR3: TGTGCCAGCAGTTTATACTACAACAATGAGCAGTTCTTC. As protein: CASSLYYNNEQFF.

The J gene is TRBJ2-7, the V gene TRBV2, with D uncertain. V was trimmed by 6 bases and J by 4 bases, leaving 4 bases between them. Per the germline V gene, CDR1 is SNHLY and CDR2 is FYNNEI. This CDR3 comprises 10 residues. The CDR3 sequence is CASSPYEQYF. In nucleotides, the CDR3 is TGTGCCAGCAGCCCTTACGAGCAGTACTTC. The whole variable domain, filled in from reference TRBV2 and TRBJ2-7, reads EPEVTQTPSHQVTQMGQEVILRCVPISNHLYFYWYRQILGQKVEFLVSFYNNEISEKSEIFDDQFSVERPDGSNFTLKIRSTKLEDSAMYFCASSPYEQYFGPGTRLTVT.

The chain uses TRBV5-4 and TRBJ1-1; TRBD1 is a possible D gene (5 bases). The CDR3 length is 13 residues. Germline V lookup: CDR1 SGHNT, CDR2 YYREEE (reference sequence). Trimming stripped 4 bases from V and 5 bases from J, with 12 bases between. Written as DNA, the CDR3 is TGTGCCAGCAGCCCGCAGGGAGGAACTGAAGCTTTCTTT. This codes for CASSPQGGTEAFF.

The chain uses TRBV19 and TRBJ2-1; 10 bases are a match to TRBD2. The trim removed 3 bases at V and 9 bases at J, leaving 8 bases unmatched. This CDR3 is 15 amino acids long. From germline, CDR1 is LNHDA and CDR2 SQIVND (reference sequence). CDR3 in DNA: TGTGCCAGTAGTATCGGGACTAGCGTTAAGGGTGAGCAGTTCTTC. Amino acid sequence: CASSIGTSVKGEQFF. Full variable domain (outside the CDR3, taken from reference TRBV19 and TRBJ2-1): DGGITQSPKYLFRKEGQNVTLSCEQNLNHDAMYWYRQDPGQGLRLIYYSQIVNDFQKGDIAEGYSVSREKKESFPLTVTSAQKNPTAFYLCASSIGTSVKGEQFFGPGTRLTVL.

This sequence joins TRBV4-2 and TRBJ2-7, with TRBD2 matching 8 bases. Germline assignment: CDR1 LGHNA and CDR2 YNFKEQ. The CDR3 covers 15 residues. With V trimmed by 1 base and J by 4 bases, 6 bases remained unmatched. This CDR3 is CASSQVLIAGYEQYF. Here the CDR3 DNA reads TGTGCCAGCAGCCAAGTTTTAATAGCGGGGTACGAGCAGTACTTC.

The genes are TRBV9 and TRBJ1-2, with a possible D match to TRBD1 (6 bases). In germline, CDR1 is SGDLS, CDR2 YYNGEE. Trimming pared 4 bases from V and 8 bases from J, leaving 15 bases between. The CDR3 covers 13 residues. CDR3 amino acids: CASSSQGLLGYTF. The CDR3 nucleotides read TGTGCCAGCAGCTCTCAGGGGTTGTTAGGCTACACCTTC.

The chain links TRBV6-6 to TRBJ1-3; D is unresolved. Germline CDR1 is MNHNY and CDR2 is SVGAGI (reference sequence). The CDR3 consists of 12 residues. Trimming shortened V by 8 bases and J by 0 bases, and 5 bases separated the two germline ends. The CDR3 loop reads CASLSSGNTIYF. The CDR3 nucleotides read TGTGCCAGCCTTAGCTCTGGAAACACCATATATTTT.

The chain has TRBV19 and TRBJ1-5; D is possibly TRBD1 (5 bases). CDR1 and CDR2 from the germline V gene are LNHDA and SQIVND (reference sequence). Trimming took 3 bases from V and 6 from J, leaving 12 bases between them. CDR3 length equals 14 residues. CDR3 bases: TGTGCCAGTAGTATTCAGGGTAGGGCTCAGCCCCAGCATTTT. Translated: CASSIQGRAQPQHF.

The J gene is TRBJ2-2, the V gene TRBV11-2, with no clear D. The CDR3 consists of 16 residues. V lost 5 bases, J lost 3 bases, and 16 bases lay in between. In germline, CDR1 is SGHAT, CDR2 FQNNGV. The CDR3 region has the DNA TGTGCCAGCAGCCCCGCGGCCTCACGGGACACCGGGGAGCTGTTTTTT. Translated, it gives CASSPAASRDTGELFF.

This clone was seen just once. The V gene is TRBV7-6, the J gene TRBJ2-7; 9 nucleotides match TRBD1. Germline CDR1 is SGHVS and CDR2 is FNYEAQ. The CDR3 has 15 amino acids. With 1 base clipped from V and 9 bases from J, the junction kept 10 bases outside the gene matches. The CDR3 loop is CASSLEGTGFSGQYF. The CDR3 region has the DNA TGTGCCAGCAGCTTAGAGGGGACAGGGTTTTCTGGGCAGTACTTC.

This chain uses TRBV9 with TRBJ2-3; D may be TRBD2 (5 bases). This CDR3 region has 13 residues. The V and J ends lost 4 bases and 6 bases respectively, with 12 bases between them. From germline, CDR1 is SGDLS and CDR2 YYNGEE. CDR3 nucleotides: TGTGCCAGCAGCCGTATACTAGTGGATACGCAGTATTTT. Translating gives CASSRILVDTQYF. Filled out from reference TRBV9 and TRBJ2-3, the complete variable domain reads DSGVTQTPKHLITATGQRVTLRCSPRSGDLSVYWYQQSLDQGLQFLIQYYNGEERAKGNILERFSAQQFPDLHSELNLSSLELGDSALYFCASSRILVDTQYFGPGTRLTVL.

The gene calls are TRBV4-1 and TRBJ2-1; 7 bases line up with TRBD2. The length of the CDR3 is 14 residues. Trimming removed 10 bases from V and 3 bases from J; junction bases left unmatched: 9. Per germline, CDR1 MGHRA and CDR2 YSYEKL. The CDR3, as DNA: TGCGCCACGCCACGGGGCGGGGGCTACAATGAGCAGTTCTTC. Translated, it gives CATPRGGGYNEQFF.

The chain has TRBV7-2 and TRBJ2-7, with 8 bases aligning to TRBD1. This CDR3 contains 15 residues. Germline V CDR1 and CDR2: SGHTA, FQGNSA. The V and J ends lost 4 bases and 1 base, in that order; junction bases with no gene match: 6. This CDR3 is CASSSYYRGSYEQYF. The CDR3, as DNA: TGTGCCAGCAGCTCCTACTACAGGGGGTCCTACGAGCAGTACTTC.

This clone appeared once. The chain joins TRBV4-2 to TRBJ2-7, with 9 bases identical to TRBD2. J lost 0 bases, V lost 4 bases, and 13 bases had no gene match. The CDR3 consists of 18 residues. The germline gives CDR1 LGHNA, CDR2 YNFKEQ. The CDR3: CASSPPASGVRSSYEQYF. The CDR3 region has the DNA TGTGCCAGCAGCCCCCCGGCTAGCGGGGTCAGAAGCTCCTACGAGCAGTACTTC.

V is TRBV5-4 and J is TRBJ2-2; 7 positions agree with TRBD1. Germline V lookup: CDR1 SGHNT, CDR2 YYREEE (reference sequence). J lost 6 bases, V lost 0 bases, and 5 bases had no gene match. CDR3 length equals 15 residues. DNA of the CDR3: TGTGCCAGCAGCTTGGGACAGGGAGTGGCCGGGGAGCTGTTTTTT. Translated: CASSLGQGVAGELFF. Complete variable domain (other parts from reference TRBV5-4 and TRBJ2-2): ETGVTQSPTHLIKTRGQQVTLRCSSQSGHNTVSWYQQALGQGPQFIFQYYREEENGRGNFPPRFSGLQFPNYSSELNVNALELDDSALYLCASSLGQGVAGELFFGEGSRLTVL.